These T cell receptor beta chains were read from a single sample in a study of cytomegalovirus exposure and HLA in healthy donors. Measured with immunoSEQ multiplex PCR; TCRdb has only the in-frame clones, and not every one. The sample has 90,000 to 110,000 clones; roughly 70% are singletons. The sequenced sample consisted of PBMCs. All receptors come from a man in his forties or fifties in good health and CMV-seronegative. CDR3s include the opening cysteine and the closing phenylalanine or tryptophan. The order of the fields is J gene, V gene, clone size, D gene, CDR3 protein, CDR3 DNA. A D gene is named only where the DNA matches it firmly. Some rows have no size entry. The others give once, few or many, or a class for an expanded clone.

>TRBJ2-7|TRBV5-6|NA|NA
CASSLTPPNSYEQYF
TGTGCCAGCAGCCTGACACCACCGAATTCCTACGAGCAGTACTTC
>TRBJ2-7|TRBV2|NA|TRBD1
CASSEGTGSSYEQYF
TGTGCCAGCAGTGAAGGGACAGGGAGCTCCTACGAGCAGTACTTC
>TRBJ2-7|TRBV28|NA|NA
CASSPGSKSSYEQYF
TGTGCCAGCAGTCCAGGTTCTAAGAGCTCCTACGAGCAGTACTTC
>TRBJ1-2|TRBV27|NA|TRBD1
CASSLYGTGQFNYGYTF
TGTGCCAGCAGTTTATACGGGACAGGGCAATTTAACTATGGCTACACCTTC
>TRBJ2-7|TRBV6-5|few|NA
CASSFGTRTLF
TGTGCCAGCAGTTTCGGGACACGCACCCTATTC
>TRBJ1-3|TRBV7-8|NA|NA
CASSLGSGGGNTIYF
TGTGCCAGCAGCTTAGGGTCCGGAGGCGGAAACACCATATATTTT
>TRBJ2-7|TRBV7-9|NA|TRBD1
CASTQGQGVYEQYF
TGTGCCAGCACCCAGGGACAGGGGGTATACGAGCAGTACTTC
>TRBJ2-1|TRBV11-3|few|NA
CASSLFAGSYNEQFF
TGTGCCAGCAGCTTGTTTGCGGGCTCCTACAATGAGCAGTTCTTC
>TRBJ2-1|TRBV19|NA|TRBD2
CASNQYGGDSYNEQFF
TGTGCCAGTAACCAATACGGGGGGGACTCCTACAATGAGCAGTTCTTC
>TRBJ2-3|TRBV11-3|NA|TRBD2
CASSLGRLASTDTQYF
TGTGCCAGCAGCTTAGGACGACTAGCCTCCACAGATACGCAGTATTTT
>TRBJ1-2|TRBV7-2|few|NA
CASSSIGGEYGYTF
TGTGCCAGCAGCTCAATCGGCGGCGAGTATGGCTACACCTTC
>TRBJ1-1|TRBV27|NA|NA
CASFRDKNLLNTEAFF
TGTGCCAGCTTCCGGGACAAAAACCTTCTTAACACTGAAGCTTTCTTT
>TRBJ1-1|TRBV7-2|NA|TRBD1
CASSPPGGTEAFF
TGTGCCAGCAGCCCTCCAGGGGGCACTGAAGCTTTCTTT
>TRBJ2-7|TRBV7-9|NA|NA
CASSLDSNEQYF
TGTGCCAGCAGCTTGGACTCCAACGAGCAGTACTTC
>TRBJ2-2|TRBV6-6|few|NA
CASSHRSRVTGELFF
TGTGCCAGCAGCCACAGATCGAGGGTCACCGGGGAGCTGTTTTTT
>TRBJ1-5|TRBV28|NA|NA
CASSSRGHSNQPQHF
TGTGCCAGCAGTTCCCGAGGGCATAGCAATCAGCCCCAGCATTTT
>TRBJ1-1|TRBV4-3|NA|NA
CASSQDLQGTMNTEAFF
TGCGCCAGCAGCCAAGATCTCCAGGGGACAATGAACACTGAAGCTTTCTTT
>TRBJ1-4|TRBV9|NA|TRBD1
CASSVEDRGMWEKLFF
TGTGCCAGCAGTGTAGAGGACAGGGGGATGTGGGAAAAACTGTTTTTT
>TRBJ1-1|TRBV4-3|NA|NA
CASSQDADSYTEAFF
TGCGCCAGCAGCCAAGATGCGGACAGCTACACTGAAGCTTTCTTT
>TRBJ2-1|TRBV9|NA|NA
CASSVGSGRTYNEQFF
TGTGCCAGCAGCGTAGGGTCAGGGAGGACGTACAATGAGCAGTTCTTC
>TRBJ1-6|TRBV4-1|once|NA
CASSPGIDSPLHF
TGCGCCAGCAGCCCAGGGATAGATTCACCCCTCCACTTT
>TRBJ1-6|TRBV4-3|NA|NA
CASSPGRENSPLHF
TGCGCCAGCAGCCCAGGCCGGGAAAATTCACCCCTCCACTTT
>TRBJ1-1|TRBV18|few|NA
CASSPTGDTEAFF
TGTGCCAGCTCACCGACGGGGGATACTGAAGCTTTCTTT
>TRBJ2-3|TRBV6-4|NA|NA
CASSPEGGDTDTQYF
TGTGCCAGCAGCCCAGAGGGGGGGGACACAGATACGCAGTATTTT
>TRBJ2-3|TRBV4-1|NA|TRBD2
CASSPLAGGYTDTQYF
TGCGCCAGCAGTCCACTAGCGGGGGGTTACACAGATACGCAGTATTTT
>TRBJ2-1|TRBV9|NA|NA
CASSSSEPNEQFF
TGTGCCAGCAGCTCAAGCGAACCTAATGAGCAGTTCTTC
>TRBJ2-7|TRBV2|NA|NA
CASSVSPDRSSYEQYF
TGTGCCAGCAGTGTTAGCCCGGACAGAAGCTCCTATGAGCAGTACTTC
>TRBJ2-1|TRBV5-4|NA|TRBD1
CASRTRGQGYEQFF
TGTGCCAGCAGGACGCGGGGACAGGGGTATGAGCAGTTCTTC
>TRBJ1-2|TRBV9|medium-sized|NA
CASSVVQGTGYTF
TGTGCCAGCAGCGTAGTACAGGGTACTGGCTACACCTTC
>TRBJ2-5|TRBV5-1|NA|NA
CASSLEGTGEQYF
TGCGCCAGCAGCTTGGAGGGGACGGGGGAGCAGTACTTC
>TRBJ2-5|TRBV7-8|once|NA
CASSLAIQGTQETQYF
TGTGCCAGCAGCTTAGCGATTCAGGGTACACAAGAGACCCAGTACTTC
>TRBJ2-7|TRBV5-1|NA|TRBD2
CASSFSPGLASEQYF
TGCGCCAGCAGCTTCTCTCCGGGACTAGCGTCCGAGCAGTACTTC
>TRBJ1-2|TRBV4-3|NA|NA
CASSRRDNHGYTF
TGCGCCAGCAGCCGCCGGGACAACCATGGCTACACCTTC
>TRBJ1-4|TRBV5-1|NA|NA
CARDRAATNEKLFF
TGCGCCAGGGACAGAGCGGCAACTAATGAAAAACTGTTTTTT
>TRBJ2-3|TRBV4-1|few|NA
CASSQDSMLADTQYF
TGCGCCAGCAGCCAAGATTCAATGCTAGCAGATACGCAGTATTTT
>TRBJ2-7|TRBV5-4|few|NA
CASRSGGLYEQYF
TGTGCCAGCAGATCCGGGGGGCTCTACGAGCAGTACTTC
>TRBJ2-1|TRBV6-5|NA|TRBD1
CASSSTTGGYNEQFF
TGTGCCAGCAGTTCCACGACAGGGGGCTACAATGAGCAGTTCTTC
>TRBJ2-3|TRBV15|NA|TRBD2
CATSKYGGYTDTQYF
TGTGCCACCAGCAAATACGGGGGGTACACAGATACGCAGTATTTT
>TRBJ1-4|TRBV7-9|NA|NA
CASSAPLFSNEKLFF
TGTGCCAGCAGTGCGCCTTTATTTAGTAATGAAAAACTGTTTTTT
>TRBJ2-5|TRBV2|NA|NA
CASINALAVGETQYF
TGTGCCAGCATCAACGCATTGGCCGTTGGCGAGACCCAGTACTTC
>TRBJ2-7|TRBV14|NA|NA
CASSQDSRLAGVEQYF
TGTGCCAGCAGCCAAGATTCTCGGCTAGCCGGGGTCGAGCAGTACTTC
>TRBJ1-2|TRBV6-5|few|NA
CASSYSTSGNYGYTF
TGTGCCAGCAGTTACTCGACGTCAGGGAACTATGGCTACACCTTC
>TRBJ1-1|TRBV18|NA|NA
CASSPGWQNTEAFF
TGTGCCAGCTCACCCGGGTGGCAGAACACTGAAGCTTTCTTT
>TRBJ1-5|TRBV27|NA|NA
CATRGGYNQPQHF
TGTGCCACCCGAGGGGGTTACAATCAGCCCCAGCATTTT
>TRBJ2-7|TRBV27|NA|NA
CASKGFSYEQYF
TGTGCCAGCAAGGGGTTTTCCTACGAGCAGTACTTC
>TRBJ2-7|TRBV7-9|NA|TRBD1
CASSLVLGQGYEQYF
TGTGCCAGCAGCTTAGTCTTGGGACAGGGTTACGAGCAGTACTTC
>TRBJ2-1|TRBV7-6|few|TRBD2
CASSPARTSEYNEQFF
TGTGCCAGCAGCCCCGCCCGGACTAGCGAGTACAATGAGCAGTTCTTC
>TRBJ1-5|TRBV2|NA|TRBD1
CAGQGDSNQPQHF
TGTGCCGGGCAGGGGGATAGCAATCAGCCCCAGCATTTT
>TRBJ2-7|TRBV7-3|NA|NA
CASSLVADSKGEQYF
TGTGCCAGCAGCTTAGTCGCGGACAGTAAAGGCGAGCAGTACTTC
>TRBJ1-6|TRBV27|NA|NA
CASSEYPGNLNSPLHF
TGTGCCAGCAGTGAATACCCAGGGAATCTCAATTCACCCCTCCACTTT
>TRBJ2-7|TRBV5-4|NA|TRBD2
CASSLASGVLDEQYF
TGTGCCAGCAGCTTGGCCAGCGGGGTTTTAGACGAGCAGTACTTC
>TRBJ2-3|TRBV10-3|NA|TRBD2
CAISGLAEETDTQYF
TGTGCCATCAGTGGACTAGCGGAGGAGACAGATACGCAGTATTTT
>TRBJ2-5|TRBV7-3|NA|TRBD1
CASSFGTGGETQYF
TGTGCCAGCAGCTTTGGGACAGGGGGAGAGACCCAGTACTTC
>TRBJ2-1|TRBV7-9|once|NA
CASRFTIQEYNEQFF
TGTGCCAGCAGATTCACGATCCAGGAATACAATGAGCAGTTCTTC
>TRBJ2-7|TRBV7-2|NA|NA
CASSLAAGLEQYF
TGTGCCAGCAGCTTAGCGGCTGGGCTCGAGCAGTACTTC
>TRBJ1-3|TRBV10-3|once|NA
CAISEGNRAGNTIYF
TGTGCCATCAGTGAGGGGAACAGGGCTGGAAACACCATATATTTT
>TRBJ2-1|TRBV9|NA|TRBD2
CASSVVPSGYNEQFF
TGTGCCAGCAGCGTAGTGCCTAGCGGCTACAATGAGCAGTTCTTC